This T cell receptor (beta chain) was documented in a study of blood T cell repertoires in COVID-19. Study as a whole: The study drew acute and convalescent COVID-19 samples from the United States, Italy and Spain. From T cells, B-cell-depleted T cells, or PBMCs came the material, which was cDNA or gDNA.

Seattle-derived patients entered the study during active infection and were followed longitudinally. Trimming took 4 bases from V and 3 from J, leaving 19 bases between them. The V gene's germline CDR1 is LGHNA and CDR2 YNFKEQ. This CDR3 has 16 residues. In the original analysis: Nucleated cell number was recorded as an estimate derived from reference gene primer amplification. Only in-frame clones appear in the TCRdb table, and some are missing; sequencing was by immunoSEQ multiplex PCR. V, J and clone size are taken as reported in that table, and D and trimming were inferred from the DNA itself. Of 300,000 to 450,000 clones in the sample, approximately 87% were seen once. This clone was counted between two and nine times.

This clonotype was sampled from a woman aged 55-70 years with COVID-19, enrolled during active disease. Sequencing was carried out using peripheral blood. This sequence joins TRBV4-2 and TRBJ2-7, with a tentative D call TRBD2 (6 bases). This CDR3 reads CASSRDGTGDFYEQYF. The CDR3 DNA sequence: TGTGCCAGCAGCCGCGACGGGACGGGGGATTTCTACGAGCAGTACTTC.